These 4 T cell receptor beta chains were all obtained from the same sample, sequenced in a study of blood T cell repertoires in COVID-19. Data came from immunoSEQ multiplex PCR; TCRdb stores just in-frame clones and leaves some out. The data hold about 480,000 clones, with roughly 88% observed a single time. The sequencing input was PBMCs or T cells enriched from blood (not recorded which). These receptors all stem from a woman in her forties who had recovered from COVID-19.

V gene TRBV7-8 combines with J gene TRBJ1-2, with TRBD1 matching 11 bases. The CDR3 sequence is 14 residues long. Germline loops: CDR1 SGHVS, CDR2 FQNEAQ. V was pared by 4 bases and J by 4 bases, with 2 bases of the junction left unmatched. The CDR3 reads CASSSGQGGYGYTF. The CDR3 nucleotides are TGTGCCAGCAGCTCGGGACAGGGGGGCTATGGCTACACCTTC.

The gene calls are TRBV29-1 and TRBJ2-1; D call uncertain. The CDR3 length is 13 residues. V lost 7 bases and J lost 2, with 12 bases in between. From germline, CDR1 is SQVTM and CDR2 ANQGSEA. CDR3 bases: TGCAGCGCCGAGGATCTAGCCTACAATGAGCAGTTCTTC. Translating it yields CSAEDLAYNEQFF.

The V gene is TRBV24-1, the J gene TRBJ2-3; tentatively, D is TRBD1 (5 bases). Germline V gene data show CDR1 as KGHDR and CDR2 as SFDVKD. The V gene lost 0 bases and the J gene lost 6 bases, with 6 bases spanning the gap. The CDR3 loop spans 13 amino acids. CDR3 sequence reads: CATSDLGADTQYF. DNA of the CDR3: TGTGCCACCAGTGATTTGGGGGCCGATACGCAGTATTTT.

The genes are TRBV6-5 and TRBJ2-3, with D perhaps matching TRBD2 (6 bases). Germline V gene sequence: CDR1 MNHEY, CDR2 SVGAGI. Trimming took off 3 bases at V and 5 bases at J, with 15 bases between the two ends. The CDR3 runs to 15 residues. This chain's CDR3 is CASSYGRELEDTQYF. Here the CDR3 DNA reads TGTGCCAGCAGTTATGGACGGGAGTTGGAAGATACGCAGTATTTT.